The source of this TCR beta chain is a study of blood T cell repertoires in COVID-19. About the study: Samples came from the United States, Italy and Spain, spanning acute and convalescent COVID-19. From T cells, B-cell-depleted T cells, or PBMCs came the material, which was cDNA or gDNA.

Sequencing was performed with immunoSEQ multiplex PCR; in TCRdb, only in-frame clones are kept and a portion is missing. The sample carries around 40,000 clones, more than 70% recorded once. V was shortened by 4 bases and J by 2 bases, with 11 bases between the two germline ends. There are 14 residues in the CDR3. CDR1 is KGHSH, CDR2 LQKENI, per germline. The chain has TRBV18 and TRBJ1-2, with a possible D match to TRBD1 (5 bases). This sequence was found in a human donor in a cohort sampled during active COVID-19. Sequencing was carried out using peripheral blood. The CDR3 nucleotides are TGTGCCAGCTCACTACAACAGGAAAACTATGGCTACACCTTC. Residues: CASSLQQENYGYTF.